This T cell receptor beta chain was recorded in a study of shared clonotypes between healthy human individuals. This clone was observed a single time. Germline is not matched at one junction end, which may reflect a read error. The CDR3 is 17 residues long. Per the germline V gene, CDR1 is SGHTS and CDR2 is YDEGEE. Using immunoSEQ multiplex PCR, the repertoire was profiled, and TCRdb retains in-frame clones only, with some absent. Of around 500,000 clones in the sample, 60% to 85% were seen once. The sequence was collected from a woman aged 40-49 years in good health. Some clones in this sample may be carry-over from other donors' samples. The chain employs TRBV5-8 and TRBJ2-1; 14 nucleotides agree with TRBD2. Specimen: PBMCs. CDR3 protein: CAGSLDWTSGRYNEQFF. The CDR3 nucleotides are TGTGCCGGCAGCTTGGACTGGACTAGCGGGAGGTACAATGAGCAGTTCTTC.